What follows are 4 T cell receptor beta chains derived from one specimen sequenced in a study of shared clonotypes between healthy human individuals. Here immunoSEQ multiplex PCR was the method, and the copy in TCRdb shows in-frame clones only, minus some. Here the sample spans some 500,000 clones, 90% to 97% being singletons. Sequencing used naive CD4+ T cells sorted from blood. Subset given: CD45RA+ positively selected. The receptors were gathered from a woman aged 25 to 39 in good health.

V and J are TRBV19 and TRBJ1-4; D may be TRBD1 (6 bases). The germline CDR1 and CDR2 sequences are LNHDA and SQIVND (reference sequence). Trimming cost V 1 base and J 1 base, with 16 bases left between them. The CDR3 is made up of 18 amino acids. The chain's CDR3 is CASSIGRGRIGTNEKLFF. CDR3 nucleotide sequence: TGTGCCAGTAGTATAGGCAGGGGCAGGATTGGAACTAATGAAAAACTGTTTTTT.

V usage is TRBV5-8 and J usage is TRBJ2-1; 8 positions agree with TRBD1. J gave up 2 bases and V 4 bases, and 5 bases lay outside the gene matches. The CDR3 sequence is 15 residues long. The germline V gene encodes CDR1 SGHTS and CDR2 YDEGEE. The CDR3 here is CASSPGTGPYNEQFF. The CDR3 DNA sequence: TGTGCCAGCAGCCCGGGGACAGGTCCCTACAATGAGCAGTTCTTC.

V gene TRBV19 combines with J gene TRBJ2-3; 8 positions match TRBD2. The CDR3 consists of 13 residues. V trimming: 8 bases; J trimming: 10 bases; junction bases outside the gene matches: 11. CDR1 is LNHDA and CDR2 is SQIVND in the germline V gene (reference sequence). CDR3 amino acids: CASSRGMTSAQYF. Here the CDR3 DNA reads TGTGCCAGTTCCCGGGGTATGACTAGCGCGCAGTATTTT. Based on the CDR3 plus reference TRBV19 and TRBJ2-3, the full variable domain is DGGITQSPKYLFRKEGQNVTLSCEQNLNHDAMYWYRQDPGQGLRLIYYSQIVNDFQKGDIAEGYSVSREKKESFPLTVTSAQKNPTAFYLCASSRGMTSAQYFGPGTRLTVL.

The rearrangement uses TRBV18 and TRBJ2-7; 10 positions agree with TRBD2. Germline CDR1 is KGHSH and CDR2 is LQKENI. Trimming took 3 bases from V and 1 from J; bases not matched to a gene: 9. This CDR3 is built from 17 residues. For the CDR3, the DNA is TGTGCCAGCTCACCGCTTCCGGGACTAGCGCTTTCCTACGAGCAGTACTTC. Translating it yields CASSPLPGLALSYEQYF.